Listed here are 14 T cell receptor beta chains from one sample, sequenced in a study of T cells in Graves' hyperthyroidism and ophthalmopathy. Researchers amplified the TCR beta CDR3 regions from RNA transcripts. The HTBI set primed first-round TCR CDR3 RT-PCR. TCRdb passed the multiplex PCR reads through MiXCR, listing each CDR3 protein once. The sample includes roughly 840,000 distinct CDR3 sequences, 35% to 45% of them seen just once. The specimen was blood. These TCRs come from a man between 18 and 35 years old with Graves' hyperthyroidism.

Comments on this clonotype: A much larger clone sits a single nucleotide away, making a read error possible. The rearrangement uses TRBV5-1 and TRBJ1-1; D remains unclear. The CDR3 has 11 amino acids. The ends were cut back, 4 bases at V and 7 bases at J, with 8 bases in the middle. Germline CDR1 and CDR2: SGHRS and YFSETQ. In DNA form, the CDR3 reads TGCGCCAGCAGCCAAGAGGATGAAGCTTTCTTT. Translated: CASSQEDEAFF.

A note on this clonotype: The junction differs from germline at one of its ends, possibly a read error. The rearrangement uses TRBV7-3 and TRBJ1-1; 9 nucleotides align to TRBD1. Germline V lookup: CDR1 SGHTA, CDR2 FQGTGA. The CDR3 runs to 18 residues. The CDR3 DNA reads TGTGCCAGCAGCATAACCGGGACAGGGCTGATAATGAACACTGAAGCTTTCTTT. This sequence encodes CASSITGTGLIMNTEAFF.

Notes on this clonotype: Given a much more abundant clone one base away, this may be a read error. The chain combines TRBV7-9 with TRBJ2-7, with 7 bases identical to TRBD1. Per the germline V gene, CDR1 is SEHNR and CDR2 is FQNEAQ (reference sequence). This CDR3 is built from 14 residues. The V and J ends lost 8 bases and 3 bases, in that order; junction bases with no gene match: 10. This CDR3 is CASARTGSFYEQYF. The CDR3 DNA reads TGTGCCAGCGCCCGGACAGGATCGTTCTACGAGCAGTACTTC.

This clonotype was recorded many times. The chain joins TRBV7-9 to TRBJ1-2; no clear D gene. Germline CDR1 is SEHNR and CDR2 is FQNEAQ (reference sequence). The CDR3 spans 15 residues. V was shortened by 4 bases and J by 4 bases, with 16 bases between the two germline ends. CDR3 DNA sequence: TGTGCCAGCAGCTCAGATCGGCAGGTCTTCTATGGCTACACCTTC. Its protein is CASSSDRQVFYGYTF.

V usage is TRBV7-3 and J usage is TRBJ2-7, with TRBD2 identical over 9 bases. Unmatched junction bases numbered 7, after V lost 4 bases and J lost 9 bases. Germline CDR1 reads SGHTA; CDR2 reads FQGTGA. The CDR3 is 13 residues long. This chain's CDR3 is CASSYLRGGAQYF. The CDR3 nucleotides read TGTGCCAGCAGCTATCTACGCGGGGGGGCGCAGTACTTC. The whole variable domain, filled in from reference TRBV7-3 and TRBJ2-7, reads GAGVSQTPSNKVTEKGKYVELRCDPISGHTALYWYRQSLGQGPEFLIYFQGTGAADDSGLPNDRFFAVRPEGSVSTLKIQRTERGDSAVYLCASSYLRGGAQYFGPGTRLTVT.

This clonotype was observed a handful of times. The chain carries TRBV9 and TRBJ2-5, with D perhaps matching TRBD1 or TRBD2 (5 bases each). The CDR3 contains 14 residues. The V end lost 0 bases, the J end lost 3 bases, and 9 bases lay between the germline ends. CDR1 is SGDLS and CDR2 is YYNGEE in the germline V gene. Written as DNA, the CDR3 is TGTGCCAGCAGCGTAGGGGGACCTGAAGAGACCCAGTACTTC. Its translation is CASSVGGPEETQYF.

This clonotype was counted between two and nine times. The rearrangement links TRBV6-6 to TRBJ1-1; TRBD1 matches at 7 bases. The CDR3 spans 14 residues. The V gene end was trimmed by 7 bases and the J gene end by 1 base; junction bases not matched to a gene: 6. Germline CDR1 reads MNHNY; CDR2 reads SVGAGI (reference sequence). This chain's CDR3 is CASTVGTANTEAFF. In DNA form, the CDR3 reads TGTGCCAGCACCGTCGGGACAGCGAACACTGAAGCTTTCTTT.

This clonotype showed up just once. V is TRBV10-3 and J is TRBJ2-7; TRBD2 might be the D (6 bases). This CDR3 has 13 residues. Germline V CDR1 and CDR2: ENHRY, SYGVKD. Trimming left V 2 bases short and J 7 bases short, with 12 bases between. The CDR3 here is CAISEGGLREQYF. The CDR3, as DNA: TGTGCCATCAGTGAGGGGGGACTCCGGGAGCAGTACTTC.

The chain couples TRBV12-3 or TRBV12-4 to TRBJ1-2; TRBD1 is a possible D gene (5 bases). V was trimmed by 7 bases and J by 5 bases, leaving 14 bases between them. The CDR3 is made up of 13 amino acids. CDR3 amino acids: CASTLLGGYGYTF. CDR3 bases: TGTGCCAGCACCCTCCTGGGGGGGTATGGCTACACCTTC.

V usage is TRBV6-5 and J usage is TRBJ2-7; D possibly corresponds to TRBD2 (5 bases). CDR1 and CDR2 (germline): MNHEY, SVGAGI. V gave up 2 bases and J gave up 5 bases, with 10 bases separating them. This CDR3 spans 13 amino acids. In nucleotides, the CDR3 is TGTGCCAGCAGTTACACGCGAGGGAACGAGCAGTACTTC. This gives the protein CASSYTRGNEQYF.

This chain connects TRBV3-1 to TRBJ1-5, with D unresolved. The germline gives CDR1 LGHDT, CDR2 YNNKEL (reference sequence). V was cut by 0 bases and J by 5 bases, with 5 bases left in between. The length of the CDR3 is 13 residues. The CDR3 nucleotides are TGTGCCAGCAGCCAAGATTGGGATCAGCCCCAGCATTTT. It yields the protein CASSQDWDQPQHF.

This clonotype was counted many times. The chain recombines TRBV29-1 with TRBJ1-4; D is uncertain. Trimming removed 5 bases at V and 0 bases at J, with 10 bases between. This CDR3 comprises 14 residues. Germline loops: CDR1 SQVTM, CDR2 ANQGSEA. Here the CDR3 DNA reads TGCAGCGTTCTGGACCTTTCAACTAATGAAAAACTGTTTTTT. Translated, it gives CSVLDLSTNEKLFF.

The V gene is TRBV19, the J gene TRBJ1-5; 7 bases are shared with TRBD1. Unmatched junction bases numbered 11, after V lost 6 bases and J lost 3 bases. This CDR3 has 16 amino acids. Germline lookup yields CDR1 LNHDA and CDR2 SQIVND (reference sequence). CDR3 coding DNA: TGTGCCAGTAGAGTAACCGCACAGGGGTCCAATCAGCCCCAGCATTTT. It is translated as CASRVTAQGSNQPQHF.

This chain uses TRBV20-1 with TRBJ2-2; TRBD1 matches at 11 bases. This CDR3 has 17 amino acids. CDR1 is DFQATT and CDR2 is SNEGSKA in the germline V gene (reference sequence). V gave up 3 bases and J gave up 3 bases; unmatched junction bases: 9. The CDR3 DNA follows: TGCAGTGCTAGTGATAAGGGGACAGGGGGTGACACCGGGGAGCTGTTTTTT. Amino acids: CSASDKGTGGDTGELFF.